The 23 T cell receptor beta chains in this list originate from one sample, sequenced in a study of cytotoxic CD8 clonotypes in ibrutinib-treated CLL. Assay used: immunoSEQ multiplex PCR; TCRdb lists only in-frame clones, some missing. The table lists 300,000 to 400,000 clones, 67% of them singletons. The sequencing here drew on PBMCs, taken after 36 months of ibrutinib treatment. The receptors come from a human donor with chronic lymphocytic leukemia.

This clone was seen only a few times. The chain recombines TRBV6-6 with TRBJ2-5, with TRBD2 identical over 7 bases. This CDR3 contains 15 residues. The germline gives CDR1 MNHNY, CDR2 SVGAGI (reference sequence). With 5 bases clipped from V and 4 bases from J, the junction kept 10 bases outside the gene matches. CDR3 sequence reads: CASSNLTRLAETQYF. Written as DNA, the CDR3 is TGTGCCAGCAGTAACCTTACCCGACTAGCAGAGACCCAGTACTTC.

DNA for the CDR3: TGTGCCAGCAGCTTATTGGTACAGGGTACCCGAGAGACCCAGTACTTC. It is translated as CASSLLVQGTRETQYF. The genes are TRBV7-6 and TRBJ2-5; TRBD1 is a possible D gene (6 bases). The CDR3 loop spans 16 amino acids. Germline assignment: CDR1 SGHVS and CDR2 FNYEAQ. Deletions cut 2 bases from V and 4 bases from J, with 17 bases between.

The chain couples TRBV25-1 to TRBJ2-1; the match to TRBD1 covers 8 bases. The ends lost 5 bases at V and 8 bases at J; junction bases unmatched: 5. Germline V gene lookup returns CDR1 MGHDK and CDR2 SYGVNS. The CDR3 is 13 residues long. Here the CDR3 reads CASSKQGVYEQFF. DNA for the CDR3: TGTGCCAGCAGTAAACAGGGGGTCTATGAGCAGTTCTTC. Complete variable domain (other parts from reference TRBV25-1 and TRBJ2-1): EADIYQTPRYLVIGTGKKITLECSQTMGHDKMYWYQQDPGMELHLIHYSYGVNSTEKGDLSSESTVSRIRTEHFPLTLESARPSHTSQYLCASSKQGVYEQFFGPGTRLTVL.

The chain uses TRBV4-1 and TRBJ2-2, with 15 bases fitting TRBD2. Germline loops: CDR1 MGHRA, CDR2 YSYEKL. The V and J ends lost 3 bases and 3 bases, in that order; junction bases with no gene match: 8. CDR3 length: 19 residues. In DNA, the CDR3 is TGCGCCAGCAGCCACGGACTAGCGGGGGGGAGGCAGGACACCGGGGAGCTGTTTTTT. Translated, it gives CASSHGLAGGRQDTGELFF.

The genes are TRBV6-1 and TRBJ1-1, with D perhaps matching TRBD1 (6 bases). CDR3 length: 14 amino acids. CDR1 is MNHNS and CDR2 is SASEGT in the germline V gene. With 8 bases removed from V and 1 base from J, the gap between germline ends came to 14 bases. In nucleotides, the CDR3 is TGTGCCAGCTTTTACAGGGCACCGAACACTGAAGCTTTCTTT. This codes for CASFYRAPNTEAFF.

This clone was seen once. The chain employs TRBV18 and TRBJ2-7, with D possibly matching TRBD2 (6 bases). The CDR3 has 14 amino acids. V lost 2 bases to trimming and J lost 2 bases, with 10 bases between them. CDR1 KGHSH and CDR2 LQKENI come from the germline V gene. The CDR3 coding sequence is TGTGCCAGCTCACCAGGGACTCGACCCTACGAGCAGTACTTC. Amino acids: CASSPGTRPYEQYF.

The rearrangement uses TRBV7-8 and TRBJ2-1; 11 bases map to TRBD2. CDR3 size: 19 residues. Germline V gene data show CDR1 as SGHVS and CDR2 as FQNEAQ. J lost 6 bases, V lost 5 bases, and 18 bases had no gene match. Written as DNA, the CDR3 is TGTGCCAGCAGCCTGGTACGGGGGGCTTACGGGACTAGCGGCAATGAGCAGTTCTTC. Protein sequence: CASSLVRGAYGTSGNEQFF.

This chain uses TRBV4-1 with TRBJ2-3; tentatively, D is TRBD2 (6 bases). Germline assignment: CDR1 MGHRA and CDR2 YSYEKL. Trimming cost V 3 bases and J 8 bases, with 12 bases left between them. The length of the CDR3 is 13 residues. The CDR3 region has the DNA TGCGCCAGCAGCCAGGGGTTCGGGGGTACGCAGTATTTT. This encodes CASSQGFGGTQYF.

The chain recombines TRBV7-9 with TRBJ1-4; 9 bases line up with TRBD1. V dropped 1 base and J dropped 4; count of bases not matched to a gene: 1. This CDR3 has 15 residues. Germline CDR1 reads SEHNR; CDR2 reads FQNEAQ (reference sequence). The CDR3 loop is CASSLGDRVNEKLFF. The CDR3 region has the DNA TGTGCCAGCAGCTTAGGGGACAGGGTTAATGAAAAACTGTTTTTT.

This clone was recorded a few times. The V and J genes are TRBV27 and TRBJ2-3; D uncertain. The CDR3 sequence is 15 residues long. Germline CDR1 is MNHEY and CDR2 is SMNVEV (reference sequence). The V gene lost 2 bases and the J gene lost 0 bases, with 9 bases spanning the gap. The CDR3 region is CASSLTDPSTDTQYF. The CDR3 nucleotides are TGTGCCAGCAGTTTAACGGATCCTAGCACAGATACGCAGTATTTT.

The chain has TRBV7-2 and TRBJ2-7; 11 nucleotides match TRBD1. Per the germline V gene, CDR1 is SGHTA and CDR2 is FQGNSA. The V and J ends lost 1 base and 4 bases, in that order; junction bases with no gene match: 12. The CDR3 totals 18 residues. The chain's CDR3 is CASSLVVMSGQGAYEQYF. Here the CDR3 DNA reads TGTGCCAGCAGCTTAGTAGTAATGTCCGGACAGGGGGCTTACGAGCAGTACTTC. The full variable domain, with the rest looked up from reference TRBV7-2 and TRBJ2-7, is GAGVSQSPSNKVTEKGKDVELRCDPISGHTALYWYRQSLGQGLEFLIYFQGNSAPDKSGLPSDRFSAERTGGSVSTLTIQRTQQEDSAVYLCASSLVVMSGQGAYEQYFGPGTRLTVT.

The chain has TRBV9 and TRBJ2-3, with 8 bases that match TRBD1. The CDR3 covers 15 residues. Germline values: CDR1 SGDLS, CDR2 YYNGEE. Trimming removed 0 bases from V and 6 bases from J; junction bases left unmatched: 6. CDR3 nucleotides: TGTGCCAGCAGCGTAGCATCCAGGGGGCGGGATACGCAGTATTTT. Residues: CASSVASRGRDTQYF.

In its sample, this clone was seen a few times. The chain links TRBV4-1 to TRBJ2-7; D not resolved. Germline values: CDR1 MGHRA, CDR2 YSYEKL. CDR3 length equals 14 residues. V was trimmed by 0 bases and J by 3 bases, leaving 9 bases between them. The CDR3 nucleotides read TGCGCCAGCAGCCAAGAACTGAGTCTCTACGAGCAGTACTTC. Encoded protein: CASSQELSLYEQYF.

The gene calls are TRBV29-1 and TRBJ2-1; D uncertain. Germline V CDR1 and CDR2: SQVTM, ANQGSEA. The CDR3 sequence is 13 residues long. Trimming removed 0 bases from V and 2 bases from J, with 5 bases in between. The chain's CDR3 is CSVEEWPYNEQFF. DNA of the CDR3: TGCAGCGTTGAAGAATGGCCCTACAATGAGCAGTTCTTC.

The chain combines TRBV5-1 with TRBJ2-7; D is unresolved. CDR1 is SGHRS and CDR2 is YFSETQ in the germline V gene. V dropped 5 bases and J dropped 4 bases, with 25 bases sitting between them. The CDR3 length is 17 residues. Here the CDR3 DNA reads TGCGCCAGCAGTCTGGTAGGTCGTGGTCTTCGGGCATACGAGCAGTACTTC. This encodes CASSLVGRGLRAYEQYF.

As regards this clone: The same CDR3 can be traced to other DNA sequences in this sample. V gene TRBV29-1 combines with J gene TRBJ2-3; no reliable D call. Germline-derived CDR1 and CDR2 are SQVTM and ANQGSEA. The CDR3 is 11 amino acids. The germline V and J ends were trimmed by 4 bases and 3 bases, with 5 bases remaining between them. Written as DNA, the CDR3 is TGCAGCGTTGGGGGTACAGATACGCAGTATTTT. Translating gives CSVGGTDTQYF.

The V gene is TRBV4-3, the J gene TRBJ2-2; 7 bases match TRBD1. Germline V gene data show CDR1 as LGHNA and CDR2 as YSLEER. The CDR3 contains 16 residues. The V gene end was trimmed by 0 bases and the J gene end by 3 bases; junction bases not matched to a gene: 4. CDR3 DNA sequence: TGCGCCAGCAGCCAAGAAGGGGGACAGCACACCGGGGAGCTGTTTTTT. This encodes CASSQEGGQHTGELFF.

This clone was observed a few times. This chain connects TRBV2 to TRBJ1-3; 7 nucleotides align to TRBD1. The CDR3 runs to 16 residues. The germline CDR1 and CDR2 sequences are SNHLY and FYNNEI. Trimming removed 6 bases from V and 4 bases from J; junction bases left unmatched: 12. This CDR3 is CASRDRWLSIGNTIYF. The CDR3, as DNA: TGTGCCAGCAGGGACAGGTGGCTATCCATCGGAAACACCATATATTTT.

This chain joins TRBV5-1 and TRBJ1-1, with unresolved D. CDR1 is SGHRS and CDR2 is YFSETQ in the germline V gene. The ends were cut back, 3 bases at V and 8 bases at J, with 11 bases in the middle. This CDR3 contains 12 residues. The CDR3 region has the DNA TGCGCCAGCAGCTCATCGGGGTACGAAGCTTTCTTT. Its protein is CASSSSGYEAFF.

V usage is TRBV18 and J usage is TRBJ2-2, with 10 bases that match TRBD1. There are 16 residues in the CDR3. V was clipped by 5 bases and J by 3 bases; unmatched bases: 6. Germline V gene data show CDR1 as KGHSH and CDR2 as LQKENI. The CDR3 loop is CASSSDRGLDTGELFF. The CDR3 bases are TGTGCCAGCTCATCGGACAGGGGGTTGGACACCGGGGAGCTGTTTTTT.

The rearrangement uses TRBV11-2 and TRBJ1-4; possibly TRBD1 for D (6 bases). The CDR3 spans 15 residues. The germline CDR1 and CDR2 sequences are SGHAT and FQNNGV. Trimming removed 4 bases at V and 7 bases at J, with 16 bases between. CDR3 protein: CASSSYREGVEKLFF. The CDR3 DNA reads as TGTGCCAGCAGCTCCTACAGGGAGGGGGTTGAAAAACTGTTTTTT.

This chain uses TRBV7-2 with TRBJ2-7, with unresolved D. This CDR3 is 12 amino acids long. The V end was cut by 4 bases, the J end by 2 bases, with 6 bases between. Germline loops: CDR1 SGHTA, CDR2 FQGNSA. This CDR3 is CASSSQAYEQYF. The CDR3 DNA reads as TGTGCCAGCAGCTCCCAGGCCTACGAGCAGTACTTC.

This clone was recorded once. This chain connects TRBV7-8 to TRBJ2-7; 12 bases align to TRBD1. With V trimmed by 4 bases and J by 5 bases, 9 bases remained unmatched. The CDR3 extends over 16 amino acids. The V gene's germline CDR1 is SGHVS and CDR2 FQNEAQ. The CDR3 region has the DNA TGTGCCAGCAGCTCGACTCCCGGGACAGGGGGCGACGAGCAGTACTTC. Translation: CASSSTPGTGGDEQYF.